The present T cell receptor beta chain was sequenced within a study of post-analysis software for immune sequencing data. General study results and limits: Five TRBV segments occurring more often in patients than controls included TRBV5-6, TRBV5-1 and TRBV20-1. Diversity measured as normalized Chao1 was significantly lower in multiple sclerosis patients than in controls.

This clonotype was seen only a few times. The antigen is undetermined. Trimming stripped 5 bases from V and 0 bases from J, with 15 bases between. CDR1 and CDR2 from the germline V gene are SGHRS and YFSETQ. The CDR3 spans 15 residues. The authors incorporated unique molecular identifiers into the TCR beta cDNA libraries. TCRdb re-called the PCR reads with MiXCR, one entry per CDR3 protein. Here the sample spans 700,000 to 900,000 distinct CDR3 sequences, under 60% being singletons. The TCR originated in a girl between 10 and 17 years old with multiple sclerosis. V and J are TRBV5-1 and TRBJ2-7; D tentatively reads TRBD1 or TRBD2 (5 bases each). Sequencing was done on a sample of blood. CDR3 sequence reads: CASRFVEGSSYEQYF. Written as DNA, the CDR3 is TGCGCCAGCAGGTTTGTCGAGGGGAGCTCCTACGAGCAGTACTTC.